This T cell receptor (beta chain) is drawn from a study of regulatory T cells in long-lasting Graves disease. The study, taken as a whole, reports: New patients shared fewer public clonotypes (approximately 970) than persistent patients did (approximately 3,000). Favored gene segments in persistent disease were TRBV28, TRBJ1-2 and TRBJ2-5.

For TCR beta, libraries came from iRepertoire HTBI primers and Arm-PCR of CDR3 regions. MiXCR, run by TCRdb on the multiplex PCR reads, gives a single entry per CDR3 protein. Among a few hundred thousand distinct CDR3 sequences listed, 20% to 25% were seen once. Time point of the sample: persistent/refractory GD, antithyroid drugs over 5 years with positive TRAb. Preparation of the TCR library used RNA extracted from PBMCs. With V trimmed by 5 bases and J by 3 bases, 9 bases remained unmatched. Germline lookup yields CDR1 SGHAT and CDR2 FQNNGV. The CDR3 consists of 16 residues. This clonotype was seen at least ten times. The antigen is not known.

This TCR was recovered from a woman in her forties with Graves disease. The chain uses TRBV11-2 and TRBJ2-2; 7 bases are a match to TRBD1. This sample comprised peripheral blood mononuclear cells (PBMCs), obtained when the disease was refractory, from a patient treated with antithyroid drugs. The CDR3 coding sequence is TGTGCCAGCAGCCCGGGGAACAGGGGTGACACCGGGGAGCTGTTTTTT. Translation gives CASSPGNRGDTGELFF.